What follows are 10 T cell receptor delta chains derived from one specimen sequenced in a study of γδ T cells in repeated Plasmodium falciparum infection. Gammadelta T cells were flow-sorted from PBMC into Vgamma9/Vdelta2+ and Vdelta2-negative populations for bulk analysis. TCRdb re-processed the multiplex PCR reads using CATT. The table shows roughly 93,000 delta-chain clones, with 0.98% occurring only once. The sequenced material came from gamma-delta T cells from blood. Receptors originate from a pool of human donors (malaria-infected and uninfected, not separated).

This clone was observed a handful of times. This DNA's translation and the protein TCRdb lists, from a much larger clone, do not match at residue 15, likely due to a read error; the protein shown is translated from the DNA. This CDR3 is CALGERSIRYPIVGGTFGYTDKLIF. CDR3 nucleotide sequence: TGTGCTCTTGGGGAACGAAGTATCAGGTACCCCATTGTGGGGGGTACGTTCGGGTACACCGATAAACTCATCTTT. The chain links TRDV1 to TRDJ1, with D possibly being TRDD3 (6 bases). No J gene is reported in TCRdb; it was inferred here by comparing the DNA with germline. Trimming cost V 1 base and J 0 bases, with 39 bases left between them. Looked up from germline, CDR1 is TSWWSYY and CDR2 is QGS. This CDR3 is built from 25 residues.

Details on this clone: A read error is likely here: a far larger clone is one base away. The same CDR3 can be traced to other DNA sequences in this sample. The chain uses TRDV1 and TRDJ1, with D perhaps given as TRDD2 or TRDD3 (6 bases each). The J gene was missing in TCRdb and was found by matching the end of the DNA to germline. V lost 3 bases and J lost 8, with 40 bases in between. Looked up from germline, CDR1 is TSWWSYY and CDR2 is QGS. The CDR3 has 22 amino acids. In DNA form, the CDR3 reads TGTGCTCTTGGGGACAGACCCTCCTACGGTCCGAAGGGCCTGGGGCTGACCTTCAAACTCATCTTT. Protein: CALGDRPSYGPKGLGLTFKLIF.

Remarks on this clone: One base separates it from a far larger clone, so it is likely a read error. This same CDR3 is encoded by further DNA sequences in the sample. This chain uses TRAV14/DV4 with TRDJ1, with no clear D. TCRdb carries no J gene annotation; the J gene was assigned here by matching the DNA with germline. V was pared by 10 bases and J by 3 bases, with 15 bases between. The germline V gene has CDR1 TSDPSYG and CDR2 QGSYDQQN (reference sequence). This CDR3 spans 13 amino acids. DNA for the CDR3: TGTGCAACACTTATCCGGGTAGCCGATAAACTCATCTTT. Amino acids: CATLIRVADKLIF.

In its sample, this clone was seen a few times. TCRdb pairs this DNA with a much larger clone's protein that differs at residue 3, likely a read error; the protein shown was translated from the DNA. The gene calls are TRDV2 and TRDJ3; 9 nucleotides agree with TRDD3. TCRdb does not report a J gene; here it was assigned by matching the DNA to germline references. Germline V gives CDR1 GEAIGNYY, CDR2 EKD. The CDR3 sequence is 26 residues long. CDR3 DNA: TGTGCCCGTGACACGAAAGGGCCGGACCGAATATCGGGGATACGCGCGTTTTGTACCCAGCATGGACAGATGTTTTTC. This encodes CARDTKGPDRISGIRAFCTQHGQMFF.

As to this clone: This DNA's translation differs at residue 5 from TCRdb's protein, which comes from a much larger clone; a read error is likely, and the protein shown is translated from the DNA. This sequence joins TRDV1 and TRDJ1; either TRDD2 or TRDD3 may supply D (7 bases each). CDR1 is TSWWSYY, CDR2 QGS, per germline. With 4 bases removed from V and 3 bases from J, the gap between germline ends came to 36 bases. The CDR3 runs to 22 residues. In nucleotides, the CDR3 is TGTGCTCTTGGGGGACTAGCGTGTTCCTACTGGGGCACTATGAAAAGGGCCGATAAACTCATCTTT. Amino acids: CALGGLACSYWGTMKRADKLIF.

There are a few counts of this clone. TCRdb lists the protein of a much larger clone for this DNA, which differs at residue 15, so this is likely a read error; the protein given here is translated from the DNA itself. The J segment was not called; the V segment is TRDV2; no check of the table's D call, TRDD3, against the DNA was made. Looked up from germline, CDR1 is GEAIGNYY and CDR2 is EKD. The CDR3 contains 16 residues. The CDR3 sequence: CACDRLGDTRTDKLTF. CDR3 coding DNA: TGTGCCTGTGATCGACTGGGGGATACTCGCACCGATAAACTCACCTTT.

This clone was seen a few times. TCRdb's protein, taken from a much larger clone, differs from this DNA's translation at residues 11 and 21, likely owing to a read error; the protein displayed comes from the DNA. The chain uses TRDV3 and TRDJ1, with 11 nucleotides matching TRDD3. This CDR3 contains 24 residues. The germline V gene has CDR1 TVYSNPD and CDR2 GDNSRS (reference sequence). The CDR3 protein is CAFSVQDWGINHSATVFYTDELIF. In DNA, the CDR3 is TGTGCCTTTTCAGTTCAAGACTGGGGGATAAACCACTCCGCTACAGTATTCTACACCGATGAACTCATCTTT. The full variable domain, in which reference TRDV3 and TRDJ1 provide the parts outside the CDR3, is CDKVTQSSPDQTVASGSEVVLLCTYDTVYSNPDLFWYRIRPDYSFQFVFYGDNSRSEGADFTQGRFSVKHILTQKAFHLVISPVRTEDSATYYCAFSVQDWGINHSATVFYTDELIFGKGTRVTVEP.

This clone was seen repeatedly, ten times or more. The J gene is TRDJ1, the V gene TRDV2; D call uncertain. Germline assignment: CDR1 GEAIGNYY and CDR2 EKD. The germline V and J ends were trimmed by 0 bases and 0 bases, with 13 bases remaining between them. This CDR3 is built from 16 residues. The CDR3 loop reads CACDTVSPRYTDKLIF. CDR3 bases: TGTGCCTGTGACACCGTTTCCCCGAGGTACACCGATAAACTCATCTTT.

As regards this clone: The TCRdb protein, from a much larger clone, departs from this DNA's translation at residue 12, likely by read error; the protein shown derives from the DNA. The V gene corresponds to TRDV2; no J gene was called. The CDR3 is 14 residues long. In germline, CDR1 is GEAIGNYY, CDR2 EKD. The CDR3 sequence is CACDTAAITDKHIF. The DNA for the CDR3 is TGTGCCTGTGACACGGCTGCGATCACCGATAAACACATCTTT.

With regard to this clone: A far larger clone is off by one base, so a read error is likely. The sample carries other DNA sequences with the same CDR3. The chain is built from TRDV2 and TRDJ1, with 7 bases fitting TRDD3. Because TCRdb records no J gene, it was assigned here through a match of the DNA to germline. Germline loops: CDR1 GEAIGNYY, CDR2 EKD. Germline trimming cut 4 bases from V and 0 bases from J; bases unmatched to any gene: 10. The CDR3 is 16 residues long. This chain's CDR3 is CACDTLGAQYTDKLIF. For the CDR3, the DNA is TGTGCCTGTGATACGCTGGGGGCTCAGTACACCGATAAACTCATCTTT.